This TCR beta chain appears in the sequencing data of a study of CD8+ T cells in alopecia areata. Sample treatment: oral pan-JAK inhibitor, 5-10 mg twice daily. RNA extraction and reverse transcription yielded cDNA as sequencing template. Sequencing was performed with immunoSEQ multiplex PCR; in TCRdb, only in-frame clones are kept and a portion is missing. Of roughly 99,000 clones in the sample, 84% were seen once. V was clipped by 4 bases and J by 0 bases, with 13 bases between them. CDR3 length: 15 amino acids. Germline V gene lookup returns CDR1 MGHDK and CDR2 SYGVNS. The sequence was obtained from a human donor with alopecia areata. This chain joins TRBV25-1 and TRBJ2-7; D is uncertain. This sample comprised CD8+ T cells sorted from blood, obtained at week 24, from a patient treated with tofacitinib. The CDR3 reads CASSGPRASSYEQYF. CDR3 in DNA: TGTGCCAGCAGTGGCCCCCGGGCCTCCTCCTACGAGCAGTACTTC.